This TCR beta chain was sequenced in a study of shared clonotypes between healthy human individuals. General observations from the study: Across a handful of donors, naive CD4 shared around 5.3%, naive CD8 over 3%, memory CD4 more than 2%, memory CD8 under 0.5%.

Concerning this clone itself: Its target is unknown.

Original processing methods: ImmunoSEQ output held junction-only sequences without quality scores, so filtering differed. The method was immunoSEQ multiplex PCR; TCRdb's version includes in-frame clones alone and lacks a portion of them. V and J calls and clone size are given by that table; D and trimming were obtained from the DNA. This table has approximately 1.5 million clones, about 98% appearing once. Donors were Caucasian adults residing in Nashville, Tennessee, USA. V shed 3 bases and J 3 bases; nucleotides not matched to a gene: 6. CDR1 is KGHSH and CDR2 is LQKENI in the germline V gene. The CDR3 has 15 residues.

The TCR sequence derives from a young man in good health. The rearrangement joins TRBV18 to TRBJ1-1; TRBD1 matches at 8 bases. The source material was naive CD4+ T cells sorted from blood. Subset defined: CD45RA+ positively selected. The CDR3 bases are TGTGCCAGCTCACCCTCTACAGGGGGTGACACTGAAGCTTTCTTT. This sequence encodes CASSPSTGGDTEAFF.